Listed below are T cell receptor beta chains from one sample, sequenced in a study of OX40 agonist ivuxolimab in advanced cancers. Measured with immunoSEQ multiplex PCR; TCRdb has only the in-frame clones, and not every one. Here the sample spans over 40,000 clones, 88% being singletons. The material sequenced was CD4+ or CD8+ T cells sorted from blood, taken in a trial of the OX40 agonist ivuxolimab. The receptor set was obtained from an adult with an advanced solid tumor such as melanoma, head and neck, liver or kidney cancer. Each CDR3 is given with its conserved first and last residue. The D gene is left open where the match is weak. Clone size is shown for a subset of rows, as once, few, many or a class of expanded clone.

V gene	D gene	clone size	J gene	CDR3 protein	CDR3 DNA
TRBV13	-	-	TRBJ2-1	CASSLEGLSSYNEQFF	TGTGCCAGCAGCTTAGAAGGCCTCAGCTCCTACAATGAGCAGTTCTTC
TRBV29-1	TRBD1	-	TRBJ2-7	CSVPGQGGLYEQYF	TGCAGCGTCCCAGGACAGGGCGGTCTTTACGAGCAGTACTTC
TRBV9	-	-	TRBJ2-3	CASSPGGGTTITDTQYF	TGTGCCAGCAGCCCAGGGGGTGGGACTACTATCACAGATACGCAGTATTTT
TRBV6-5	-	-	TRBJ1-1	CASSYHPGGADTEAFF	TGTGCCAGCAGTTACCACCCGGGAGGGGCGGACACTGAAGCTTTCTTT
TRBV15	-	-	TRBJ2-7	CATSRFITATQYF	TGTGCCACCAGCAGATTTATCACAGCCACGCAGTACTTC
TRBV28	-	-	TRBJ1-1	CASIPTPGPEAFF	TGTGCCAGCATACCCACACCGGGGCCTGAAGCTTTCTTT
TRBV29-1	TRBD2	-	TRBJ2-7	CSAGDGTSGVYEQYF	TGCAGCGCTGGGGACGGGACTAGCGGGGTCTACGAGCAGTACTTC
TRBV7-9	-	-	TRBJ2-1	CASSPDPPLGQFF	TGTGCCAGCAGCCCGGACCCTCCCCTTGGGCAGTTCTTC
TRBV7-9	TRBD1	-	TRBJ2-5	CASSPPDRGRETQYF	TGTGCCAGCAGCCCCCCCGACAGGGGGAGGGAGACCCAGTACTTC
TRBV30	-	-	TRBJ2-7	CAWSPYSYEQYF	TGTGCCTGGAGCCCTTATTCCTACGAGCAGTACTTC
TRBV5-1	TRBD2	-	TRBJ2-1	CASSFGGGPYNEQFF	TGCGCCAGCAGCTTCGGGGGAGGGCCATACAATGAGCAGTTCTTC
TRBV30	-	-	TRBJ2-7	CACRLQGSYEQYF	TGTGCCTGCCGACTGCAGGGGTCCTACGAGCAGTACTTC
TRBV29-1	-	-	TRBJ2-1	CSVGSDVFKLNEQFF	TGCAGCGTAGGGTCGGACGTCTTCAAACTAAATGAGCAGTTCTTC
TRBV28	-	once	TRBJ2-1	CASSFIPNEQFF	TGTGCCAGCAGTTTTATCCCCAATGAGCAGTTCTTC
TRBV7-9	-	-	TRBJ2-5	CASRTGRETQYF	TGTGCCAGCAGGACGGGGAGGGAGACCCAGTACTTC
TRBV4-1	-	few	TRBJ1-1	CASSLNGQNTEAFF	TGCGCCAGCAGCCTAAATGGACAGAACACTGAAGCTTTCTTT